A selection of T cell receptor beta chains follows, all from one sample in a study of T-cell reconstitution after alpha-beta-depleted transplantation in children. Each CDR3 protein is one row after TCRdb ran MiXCR on the PCR reads. Found here are a few hundred thousand distinct CDR3 sequences, approximately 12% of them singletons; the top ten hold about 6%. The sample here was PBMCs from the stem cell graft donor, taken from the stem cell graft. These receptors all come from a human donor who donated a stem cell graft to a child with combined immunodeficiency. Each CDR3 is given with its conserved first and last residue. The order of the fields is V gene, clone size, D gene, J gene, CDR3 protein, CDR3 DNA. A D gene is named only where the DNA matches it firmly. Not all rows give a size; the values are once, few, many and, for expanded clones, a class.

TRBV28	.	.	TRBJ1-3	CASSFPGAGNTIYF	TGTGCCAGCAGCTTCCCCGGGGCTGGAAACACCATATATTTT
TRBV2	.	TRBD1	TRBJ2-3	CASSPDRAFTDTQYF	TGTGCCAGCAGTCCGGACAGGGCATTCACAGATACGCAGTATTTT
TRBV6-2/TRBV6-3	few	.	TRBJ2-1	CATSGGRRSNEQFF	TGTGCCACTTCTGGGGGACGTCGGTCGAATGAGCAGTTCTTC
TRBV5-6	many	.	TRBJ2-1	CASSLDRGEGEQFF	TGTGCCAGCAGCTTGGACAGGGGGGAGGGTGAGCAGTTCTTC
TRBV7-8	.	TRBD1	TRBJ2-1	CASSGGQGFYEQFF	TGTGCCAGCAGCGGGGGACAGGGTTTCTATGAGCAGTTCTTC
TRBV11-1	few	TRBD1	TRBJ1-1	CASSLERGQEAFF	TGTGCCAGCAGCTTAGAGAGGGGGCAGGAAGCTTTCTTT
TRBV12-3/TRBV12-4	.	.	TRBJ1-6	CASSAGRTDSPLHF	TGTGCCAGCAGCGCGGGACGGACAGATTCACCCCTCCACTTT
TRBV29-1	.	.	TRBJ1-1	CSVPDRVNTEAFF	TGCAGCGTTCCCGACCGAGTGAACACTGAAGCTTTCTTT
TRBV3-1	few	.	TRBJ2-3	CASSHLTRDSVDTQYF	TGTGCCAGCAGCCACCTGACACGCGATTCCGTAGATACGCAGTATTTT
TRBV7-9	many	.	TRBJ2-3	CASMDPRRGIADTQYF	TGTGCCAGCATGGATCCGCGTAGAGGGATCGCAGATACGCAGTATTTT
TRBV5-1	few	TRBD1	TRBJ2-2	CASSLFFGTENTGELFF	TGCGCCAGCAGCTTATTTTTCGGGACAGAGAACACCGGGGAGCTGTTTTTT
TRBV6-5	.	.	TRBJ2-1	CASSQSVVAFF	TGTGCCAGCAGCCAAAGCGTGGTGGCGTTCTTC
TRBV12-3/TRBV12-4	.	.	TRBJ2-4	CASSSDRTPGLAKNIQYF	TGTGCCAGCAGTTCCGACAGGACGCCGGGACTAGCCAAAAACATTCAGTACTTC
TRBV5-1	.	.	TRBJ1-6	CASSLAQGSYNSPLHF	TGCGCCAGCAGCTTGGCCCAGGGCTCCTATAATTCACCCCTCCACTTT